This passage covers 25 T cell receptor beta chains from one sample sequenced in a study of Graves' ophthalmopathy and Graves' hyperthyroidism. Amplification of TCR beta CDR3 regions used RNA transcripts. In the first round, RT-PCR was carried out with HTBI primers, and a multiplex PCR formed the second round. MiXCR, applied by TCRdb to the multiplex PCR reads, yields one record per CDR3 protein. Of over 450,000 distinct CDR3 sequences listed, approximately 15% were seen once; the top ten hold approximately 9.8%. Material for sequencing was blood. All receptors derive from a woman in her 30s with Graves' ophthalmopathy.

This clonotype was observed many times. The V and J genes are TRBV19 and TRBJ1-1; D is possibly TRBD1 (5 bases). Germline assignment: CDR1 LNHDA and CDR2 SQIVND (reference sequence). Trimming pared 3 bases from V and 5 bases from J, leaving 13 bases between. The CDR3 runs to 14 residues. The chain's CDR3 is CASSIGTMGTEAFF. The CDR3 bases are TGTGCCAGTAGTATTGGGACTATGGGGACTGAAGCTTTCTTT. The full variable domain, rest sourced from reference TRBV19 and TRBJ1-1, is DGGITQSPKYLFRKEGQNVTLSCEQNLNHDAMYWYRQDPGQGLRLIYYSQIVNDFQKGDIAEGYSVSREKKESFPLTVTSAQKNPTAFYLCASSIGTMGTEAFFGQGTRLTVV.

Ten or more counts support this clonotype. The chain combines TRBV6-1 with TRBJ1-1; maybe TRBD1 (5 bases). This CDR3 is built from 14 residues. Germline CDR1 reads MNHNS; CDR2 reads SASEGT. Trimming pared 0 bases from V and 1 base from J, leaving 6 bases between. The CDR3 is CASSEAQGNTEAFF. CDR3 DNA sequence: TGTGCCAGCAGTGAAGCGCAGGGGAACACTGAAGCTTTCTTT.

V usage is TRBV3-1 and J usage is TRBJ2-5; weak D call: TRBD1 (5 bases). Trimming pared 3 bases from V and 2 bases from J, leaving 22 bases between. CDR1 and CDR2 from the germline V gene are LGHDT and YNNKEL (reference sequence). CDR3 length equals 18 residues. CDR3 in amino acids: CASSHTRRADREQETQYF. The CDR3 region has the DNA TGTGCCAGCAGCCACACGCGCCGAGCCGACAGAGAGCAAGAGACCCAGTACTTC.

This clonotype was recorded at least ten times. This chain uses TRBV9 with TRBJ1-2, with no clear D. Germline V lookup: CDR1 SGDLS, CDR2 YYNGEE. The CDR3 runs to 12 residues. V dropped 10 bases and J dropped 8 bases, with 18 bases sitting between them. The CDR3 loop is CASLTDGVGYTF. The DNA of the CDR3 is TGTGCCTCCCTCACCGACGGGGTAGGCTACACCTTC.

This clonotype was seen many times. This chain uses TRBV28 with TRBJ1-1; TRBD1 aligns across 8 bases. CDR1 is MDHEN and CDR2 is SYDVKM in the germline V gene. The CDR3 has 16 amino acids. V trimming: 7 bases; J trimming: 5 bases; junction bases outside the gene matches: 15. CDR3 residues: CASTAGQGRERTEAFF. DNA for the CDR3: TGTGCCAGCACTGCCGGACAGGGTAGGGAAAGGACTGAAGCTTTCTTT.

This clonotype has a count of ten or more. The chain employs TRBV7-8 and TRBJ2-2, with D hard to call. V was shortened by 2 bases and J by 1 base, with 11 bases between the two germline ends. The CDR3 consists of 16 residues. Germline V gene lookup returns CDR1 SGHVS and CDR2 FQNEAQ. The CDR3 spells CASSLKNEWNTGELFF. The CDR3 DNA sequence: TGTGCCAGCAGCTTAAAGAACGAATGGAACACCGGGGAGCTGTTTTTT. The entire variable domain, with the rest obtained from reference TRBV7-8 and TRBJ2-2, is as follows: GAGVSQSPRYKVAKRGQDVALRCDPISGHVSLFWYQQALGQGPEFLTYFQNEAQLDKSGLPSDRFFAERPEGSVSTLKIQRTQQEDSAVYLCASSLKNEWNTGELFFGEGSRLTVL.

This clonotype was observed many times. This chain joins TRBV4-1 and TRBJ1-2; 10 positions match TRBD1. The V segment lost 4 bases and the J segment 6 bases; nucleotides outside the gene matches: 8. Germline loops: CDR1 MGHRA, CDR2 YSYEKL. This CDR3 spans 15 amino acids. The CDR3: CASSLGTGEAHGYTF. In DNA, the CDR3 is TGCGCCAGCAGCCTGGGGACAGGGGAGGCCCATGGCTACACCTTC.

This clonotype came up many times. V usage is TRBV19 and J usage is TRBJ2-7; TRBD2 is a possible D gene (6 bases). In germline, CDR1 is LNHDA, CDR2 SQIVND (reference sequence). Trimming pared 3 bases from V and 3 bases from J, leaving 15 bases between. There are 15 residues in the CDR3. The CDR3 DNA follows: TGTGCCAGTAGTATGGGGAGGACGGCACGCTACGAGCAGTACTTC. Translated, it gives CASSMGRTARYEQYF. Full variable domain (missing parts from reference TRBV19 and TRBJ2-7): DGGITQSPKYLFRKEGQNVTLSCEQNLNHDAMYWYRQDPGQGLRLIYYSQIVNDFQKGDIAEGYSVSREKKESFPLTVTSAQKNPTAFYLCASSMGRTARYEQYFGPGTRLTVT.

This clonotype was seen at least ten times. V is TRBV2 and J is TRBJ1-2; D might be TRBD1 (6 bases). Germline CDR1 is SNHLY and CDR2 is FYNNEI. The CDR3 loop spans 17 amino acids. Trimming cost V 8 bases and J 4 bases, with 26 bases left between them. The DNA of the CDR3 is TGTGCCAGCTTTACCCTTACCCCCGGGTTAGGGGGCTATGGCTACACCTTC. Its protein is CASFTLTPGLGGYGYTF.

This clonotype occurred many times. J is TRBJ2-2 and V is TRBV19, with a weak D call TRBD1 (5 bases). With 2 bases removed from V and 3 bases from J, the gap between germline ends came to 10 bases. In germline, CDR1 is LNHDA, CDR2 SQIVND (reference sequence). This CDR3 is built from 15 residues. The CDR3 coding sequence is TGTGCCAGTAGTATAAACCAGGGATACACCGGGGAGCTGTTTTTT. It is translated as CASSINQGYTGELFF. The variable domain in full, with the rest retrieved from reference TRBV19 and TRBJ2-2, is DGGITQSPKYLFRKEGQNVTLSCEQNLNHDAMYWYRQDPGQGLRLIYYSQIVNDFQKGDIAEGYSVSREKKESFPLTVTSAQKNPTAFYLCASSINQGYTGELFFGEGSRLTVL.

The V call is TRBV19, the J call TRBJ2-5, with a weak D call TRBD2 (7 bases). Germline CDR1 reads LNHDA; CDR2 reads SQIVND (reference sequence). The CDR3 has 14 amino acids. Trimming took off 2 bases at V and 5 bases at J, with 12 bases between the two ends. The DNA for the CDR3 is TGTGCCAGTAGTATATTAGGGGGGGTTGAGACCCAGTACTTC. Translated, it gives CASSILGGVETQYF. The full variable domain, its missing parts supplied by reference TRBV19 and TRBJ2-5, is DGGITQSPKYLFRKEGQNVTLSCEQNLNHDAMYWYRQDPGQGLRLIYYSQIVNDFQKGDIAEGYSVSREKKESFPLTVTSAQKNPTAFYLCASSILGGVETQYFGPGTRLLVL.

This clonotype was counted at least ten times. V usage is TRBV6-1 and J usage is TRBJ1-5, with TRBD1 identical over 11 bases. Germline lookup yields CDR1 MNHNS and CDR2 SASEGT. The CDR3 sequence is 15 residues long. The junction had 5 bases not matched to a gene; V was cut back by 8 bases and J by 2 bases. As DNA, the CDR3 is TGTGCCAGCCGGACAGGGGGCTTGGGCAATCAGCCCCAGCATTTT. Translated: CASRTGGLGNQPQHF.

The J gene is TRBJ2-2, the V gene TRBV20-1; TRBD1 might be the D (6 bases). Trimming left V 2 bases short and J 8 bases short, with 18 bases between. CDR1 DFQATT and CDR2 SNEGSKA come from the germline V gene (reference sequence). CDR3 size: 15 residues. The CDR3 coding sequence is TGCAGTGCTAGAAGTGCGAACAGGGTGTCGGGGGAGCTGTTTTTT. Protein: CSARSANRVSGELFF.

This clonotype was observed at least ten times. The chain is built from TRBV11-1 and TRBJ2-7; perhaps TRBD2 as D (5 bases). The germline CDR1 and CDR2 sequences are SGHAT and FQDESV (reference sequence). Trimming took 0 bases from V and 7 from J, leaving 10 bases between them. The CDR3 is 13 amino acids. The CDR3 here is CASSLAGEGEQYF. CDR3 sequence (DNA): TGTGCCAGCAGCTTAGCGGGAGAGGGAGAGCAGTACTTC.

A remark on this clonotype: This may come from a read error, since a much larger clone is one base off. The rearrangement uses TRBV12-3 or TRBV12-4 and TRBJ1-3, with 8 bases identical to TRBD1. The junction had 3 bases not matched to a gene; V was cut back by 5 bases and J by 3 bases. The CDR3 consists of 14 residues. Here the CDR3 reads CASSHTGGGNTIYF. The CDR3 DNA is TGTGCCAGCAGTCACACAGGGGGTGGAAACACCATATATTTT.

This clonotype occurred many times. The chain is built from TRBV28 and TRBJ2-7, with 8 nucleotides matching TRBD2. CDR1 and CDR2 (germline): MDHEN, SYDVKM. The CDR3 has 15 amino acids. The J segment lost 4 bases and the V segment lost 6 bases, leaving 11 bases of the junction unmatched. CDR3 DNA: TGTGCCAGCAGCCAGGGCACTCGCGGGAGGTACGAGCAGTACTTC. Translated, it gives CASSQGTRGRYEQYF.

This clonotype was counted only a few times. V is TRBV18 and J is TRBJ1-2, with 7 bases lining up with TRBD1. Germline V lookup: CDR1 KGHSH, CDR2 LQKENI. Trimming took 2 bases from V and 6 from J; bases not matched to a gene: 9. The CDR3 has 15 amino acids. CDR3 bases: TGTGCCAGCTCACCAAAATCAATCCAGGGGGATGGCTACACCTTC. Protein product: CASSPKSIQGDGYTF.

This clonotype has a count of ten or more. The chain uses TRBV15 and TRBJ2-5; D remains ambiguous. There are 13 residues in the CDR3. CDR1 LNHNV and CDR2 YYDKDF come from the germline V gene (reference sequence). Trimming removed 3 bases at V and 5 bases at J, with 10 bases between. The CDR3 nucleotides read TGTGCCACCAGCAGCGGAAAACGGGAGACCCAGTACTTC. The encoded protein is CATSSGKRETQYF.

The chain joins TRBV2 to TRBJ1-5, with 7 bases matching TRBD1. CDR1 is SNHLY and CDR2 is FYNNEI in the germline V gene. This CDR3 spans 19 amino acids. Trimming removed 2 bases from V and 0 bases from J; junction bases left unmatched: 13. The CDR3 spells CASSEFPGQAYYSNQPQHF. For the CDR3, the DNA is TGTGCCAGCAGTGAATTCCCCGGACAGGCCTATTATAGCAATCAGCCCCAGCATTTT. Full variable domain (rest looked up from reference TRBV2 and TRBJ1-5): EPEVTQTPSHQVTQMGQEVILRCVPISNHLYFYWYRQILGQKVEFLVSFYNNEISEKSEIFDDQFSVERPDGSNFTLKIRSTKLEDSAMYFCASSEFPGQAYYSNQPQHFGDGTRLSIL.

Comment on this clonotype: This may stem from a read error, because a much larger clone lies one nucleotide away. The CDR3 ends on some other residue instead of the conserved phenylalanine or tryptophan, so this is likely a read error. This sequence joins TRBV7-9 and TRBJ1-2, with D tentatively TRBD1 (5 bases). With 5 bases removed from V and 4 bases from J, the gap between germline ends came to 14 bases. Looked up from germline, CDR1 is SEHNR and CDR2 is FQNEAQ (reference sequence). The CDR3 runs to 14 residues. CDR3 bases: TGTGCCAGCAGCAAGACCGGGGACGGCTATGGCTACACCTAC. Amino acids: CASSKTGDGYGYTY.

As for this clonotype: A much larger clone lies one base from this, so it may be a read error. The rearrangement uses TRBV20-1 and TRBJ2-4, with TRBD2 identical over 12 bases. The CDR3 covers 17 residues. From germline, CDR1 is DFQATT and CDR2 SNEGSKA (reference sequence). The CDR3 DNA reads TGCAGTGCTCCGCGACTAGCGGGAGATGGGACCAAAAACATTAAGTACTTC. Translated: CSAPRLAGDGTKNIKYF.

The chain employs TRBV19 and TRBJ2-6, with D possibly TRBD2 on 5 matching bases. In germline, CDR1 is LNHDA, CDR2 SQIVND (reference sequence). The CDR3 totals 14 residues. Trimming pared 4 bases from V and 3 bases from J, leaving 7 bases between. CDR3 DNA sequence: TGTGCCAGTAGTAGCCGGGGTGGGGCCAACGTCCTGACTTTC. This gives the protein CASSSRGGANVLTF.

The chain joins TRBV18 to TRBJ2-7, with 8 positions matching TRBD2. Trimming cost V 3 bases and J 5 bases; bases outside gene matches: 9. Per germline, CDR1 KGHSH and CDR2 LQKENI. The CDR3 totals 15 residues. The CDR3 DNA reads TGTGCCAGCTCACCCATAGCGGGGCAAACCGACGAGCAGTACTTC. This encodes CASSPIAGQTDEQYF.

This clonotype was counted a few times. V and J are TRBV20-1 and TRBJ1-1; no reliable D call. Trimming took 4 bases from V and 7 from J, leaving 19 bases between them. This CDR3 spans 14 amino acids. Per germline, CDR1 DFQATT and CDR2 SNEGSKA (reference sequence). The DNA of the CDR3 is TGCAGTGCTAATAACCTGCAGAAGGAACGTGAAGCTTTCTTT. Its protein product is CSANNLQKEREAFF.

Remarks on this clonotype: One base away lies a much larger clone, so this may be a sequencing read error. The conserved closing phenylalanine or tryptophan is absent in this CDR3, likely reflecting a read error. The rearrangement links TRBV28 to TRBJ1-5; 8 nucleotides agree with TRBD1. Losses at the gene ends were 5 bases for V and 0 bases for J; bases not matched to a gene: 6. The CDR3 covers 16 residues. Per germline, CDR1 MDHEN and CDR2 SYDVKM. The CDR3 region is CASSTDRDYSNQPQHL. In nucleotides, the CDR3 is TGTGCCAGCAGTACGGACAGGGACTATAGCAATCAGCCCCAGCATTTG.